This passage covers 28 T cell receptor beta chains from one sample sequenced in a study of T cells in Graves' hyperthyroidism and ophthalmopathy. Authors of the study amplified TCR beta CDR3 regions from RNA transcripts. Carried out on the TCR CDR3, a first-round RT-PCR used the HTBI primer set. One entry per CDR3 protein, called by TCRdb with MiXCR from the multiplex PCR reads. The sample holds a few hundred thousand distinct CDR3 sequences, 46% seen once. Sequencing input: peripheral blood or thyroid tissue (not recorded which). All receptors derive from a young woman with Graves' hyperthyroidism.

This clonotype was counted at least ten times. This rearrangement joins TRBV4-1 to TRBJ1-2, with D maybe TRBD1 (5 bases). CDR1 is MGHRA, CDR2 YSYEKL, per germline. V was clipped by 1 base and J by 4 bases, with 10 bases between them. This CDR3 has 14 amino acids. CDR3 DNA: TGCGCCAGCAGCCAAGCCAGGGAGGGCTATGGCTACACCTTC. Its protein product is CASSQAREGYGYTF.

This clonotype has only a few counts. The V and J genes are TRBV6-2 or TRBV6-3 and TRBJ2-7; a possible D gene is TRBD2 (6 bases). V lost 4 bases and J lost 7, with 20 bases in between. Germline V lookup: CDR1 MNHEY, CDR2 SVGEGT. This CDR3 is 15 amino acids long. The CDR3 sequence: CASSSRGGGTEEQYF. CDR3 DNA: TGTGCCAGCAGTTCCCGCGGTGGCGGGACGGAAGAGCAGTACTTC.

This clonotype has only a few counts. The chain recombines TRBV6-6 with TRBJ2-7; 9 nucleotides align to TRBD1. The length of the CDR3 is 18 residues. V was pared by 2 bases and J by 6 bases, with 17 bases of the junction left unmatched. Germline lookup yields CDR1 MNHNY and CDR2 SVGAGI (reference sequence). The CDR3 spells CASSYLSWWDRVSAEQYF. The CDR3 DNA is TGTGCCAGCAGTTACCTGAGCTGGTGGGACAGGGTATCTGCCGAGCAGTACTTC.

This clonotype was detected many times. The chain combines TRBV7-9 with TRBJ2-7; D unclear. V was trimmed by 0 bases and J by 2 bases, leaving 8 bases between them. The CDR3 runs to 14 residues. The germline gives CDR1 SEHNR, CDR2 FQNEAQ (reference sequence). As DNA, the CDR3 is TGTGCCAGCAGCTTAGCCCTTAGCCCCTACGAGCAGTACTTC. It codes for CASSLALSPYEQYF.

This clonotype has a count of ten or more. The CDR3 bases are TGTGCCAGCAGCCCTACTAGGAGCAATCAGCCCCAGCATTTT. It translates to CASSPTRSNQPQHF. J is TRBJ1-5 and V is TRBV7-8; D is ambiguous. The CDR3 covers 14 residues. V lost 5 bases and J 1 base, leaving 9 bases between the germline ends. The germline gives CDR1 SGHVS, CDR2 FQNEAQ.

The J gene is TRBJ1-5, the V gene TRBV12-3 or TRBV12-4; 9 nucleotides match TRBD1. Trimming removed 5 bases from V and 1 base from J; junction bases left unmatched: 6. The CDR3 length is 16 residues. CDR3 loop: CASSTDRGISNQPQHF. The CDR3 DNA reads as TGTGCCAGCAGTACCGACAGGGGGATCAGCAATCAGCCCCAGCATTTT.

As regards this clonotype: A single base separates this from a much larger clone, so it may be a read error. The chain recombines TRBV2 with TRBJ2-7; TRBD2 is a possible D gene (5 bases). The CDR3 has 14 residues. V dropped 5 bases and J dropped 7 bases, with 18 bases sitting between them. Per the germline V gene, CDR1 is SNHLY and CDR2 is FYNNEI. As DNA, the CDR3 is TGTGCCAGCAGTTGGCGACGGGGTCTCGGGGAGCAGTACTTC. Encoded protein: CASSWRRGLGEQYF.

About this clonotype itself: A much larger clone differs by one base, so this may be a read error. In nucleotides, the CDR3 is TGTGCCAGCAGCGGGACTAGGAAAGAGACCCAGTACTTC. Translating gives CASSGTRKETQYF. The V and J genes are TRBV6-1 and TRBJ2-5; 8 positions agree with TRBD2. The germline V gene encodes CDR1 MNHNS and CDR2 SASEGT. The CDR3 is 13 amino acids. The ends lost 6 bases at V and 3 bases at J; junction bases unmatched: 3.

As to this clonotype: Sequence at one end of the junction differs from germline and may be a read error. The chain couples TRBV20-1 to TRBJ2-7, with D unclear. The CDR3 totals 11 residues. From germline, CDR1 is DFQATT and CDR2 SNEGSKA (reference sequence). The CDR3 sequence is CSASRPYERYF. The CDR3 nucleotides are TGCAGTGCTAGCCGACCCTACGAGCGGTACTTC.

This chain connects TRBV20-1 to TRBJ1-2, with 9 bases identical to TRBD1. The CDR3 runs to 11 residues. V lost 5 bases, J lost 10 bases, and 5 bases stayed unmatched. Per germline, CDR1 DFQATT and CDR2 SNEGSKA (reference sequence). CDR3 in DNA: TGCAGTGCTCGGACAGGGGTCGACTACACCTTC. Translated, it gives CSARTGVDYTF.

This clonotype was seen repeatedly, ten times or more. This rearrangement joins TRBV10-3 to TRBJ2-6, with 7 bases fitting TRBD2. The V gene's germline CDR1 is ENHRY and CDR2 SYGVKD. The CDR3 loop spans 18 amino acids. The junction had 6 bases not matched to a gene; V was cut back by 1 base and J by 0 bases. CDR3 region: CAISEFPAGSSGANVLTF. The CDR3 DNA sequence: TGTGCCATCAGTGAGTTTCCAGCGGGGAGCTCTGGGGCCAACGTCCTGACTTTC.

This clonotype came up many times. The rearrangement joins TRBV24-1 to TRBJ1-1; D is possibly TRBD1 (6 bases). The CDR3 contains 12 residues. Trimming removed 7 bases at V and 4 bases at J, with 9 bases between. From germline, CDR1 is KGHDR and CDR2 SFDVKD. The CDR3 protein is CATRGGTTEAFF. The CDR3 nucleotides are TGTGCCACCAGAGGGGGGACCACTGAAGCTTTCTTT.

The genes are TRBV27 and TRBJ1-1, with TRBD1 as a possible D gene (5 bases). Per the germline V gene, CDR1 is MNHEY and CDR2 is SMNVEV (reference sequence). V was pared by 5 bases and J by 4 bases, with 11 bases between. The CDR3 has 13 amino acids. The CDR3 sequence is CASSLQGLTEAFF. The CDR3 nucleotides are TGTGCCAGCAGTCTCCAGGGCCTCACTGAAGCTTTCTTT.

This clonotype was seen many times. The J gene is TRBJ1-4, the V gene TRBV12-3 or TRBV12-4, with TRBD1 as a possible D gene (6 bases). This CDR3 is 16 amino acids long. Between the trimmed V and J ends, which lost 0 bases and 0 bases, there was a span of 8 bases. The CDR3: CASSLAWTATNEKLFF. The CDR3 coding sequence is TGTGCCAGCAGTTTAGCGTGGACAGCAACTAATGAAAAACTGTTTTTT.

As regards this clonotype: The junction differs from germline at one of its ends, possibly a read error. The chain uses TRBV12-3 or TRBV12-4 and TRBJ1-1; D not resolved. The CDR3 consists of 15 residues. The CDR3 region is CASSDLFQRNNEAFF. In DNA, the CDR3 is TGTGCCAGCAGTGATCTCTTCCAGCGGAACAATGAAGCTTTCTTT.

There are many counts of this clonotype. The chain is built from TRBV6-5 and TRBJ1-1; tentatively, D is TRBD1 (6 bases). Germline V gives CDR1 MNHEY, CDR2 SVGAGI. Trimming took 7 bases from V and 1 from J, leaving 10 bases between them. This CDR3 is 13 amino acids long. As DNA, the CDR3 is TGTGCCAGCAATCCGACAGGGAACACTGAAGCTTTCTTT. This translates into CASNPTGNTEAFF.

This clonotype occurred a few times. The rearrangement uses TRBV2 and TRBJ2-2; 11 bases agree with TRBD2. Trimming at V came to 8 bases and at J to 0 bases, leaving 8 bases not matched to a gene. This CDR3 has 17 amino acids. The V gene's germline CDR1 is SNHLY and CDR2 FYNNEI. The CDR3 region has the DNA TGTGCCAGCTCACCACTAGCGGGAGATGCGAACACCGGGGAGCTGTTTTTT. Translating it yields CASSPLAGDANTGELFF. The complete variable domain, with remaining parts taken from reference TRBV2 and TRBJ2-2, reads EPEVTQTPSHQVTQMGQEVILRCVPISNHLYFYWYRQILGQKVEFLVSFYNNEISEKSEIFDDQFSVERPDGSNFTLKIRSTKLEDSAMYFCASSPLAGDANTGELFFGEGSRLTVL.

This clonotype was counted many times. In nucleotides, the CDR3 is TGTGCCAGCAGCCAAGACCCGTCCCTCTTCGGCTACACCTTC. Translated: CASSQDPSLFGYTF. The V call is TRBV3-1, the J call TRBJ1-2; no firm D call. With 0 bases removed from V and 8 bases from J, the gap between germline ends came to 13 bases. This CDR3 spans 14 amino acids. Per germline, CDR1 LGHDT and CDR2 YNNKEL (reference sequence).

This chain links TRBV6-1 with TRBJ2-7; D remains unclear. The germline gives CDR1 MNHNS, CDR2 SASEGT. The CDR3 length is 12 residues. Trimming shortened V by 1 base and J by 6 bases, and 7 bases separated the two germline ends. This CDR3 reads CASSEVRIEQYF. For the CDR3, the DNA is TGTGCCAGCAGTGAAGTTCGCATCGAGCAGTACTTC.

At least ten counts were recorded for this clonotype. The chain couples TRBV9 to TRBJ1-2, with D possibly matching TRBD1 (6 bases). V shed 0 bases and J shed 1 base, with 10 bases lying between them. This CDR3 region has 15 residues. The V gene's germline CDR1 is SGDLS and CDR2 YYNGEE. CDR3 coding DNA: TGTGCCAGCAGCGTAGGAGCAGGGGTTAACTATGGCTACACCTTC. It encodes CASSVGAGVNYGYTF. Using reference TRBV9 and TRBJ1-2 for the parts outside the CDR3, the full variable domain is DSGVTQTPKHLITATGQRVTLRCSPRSGDLSVYWYQQSLDQGLQFLIQYYNGEERAKGNILERFSAQQFPDLHSELNLSSLELGDSALYFCASSVGAGVNYGYTFGSGTRLTVV.

V usage is TRBV20-1 and J usage is TRBJ1-1; 8 nucleotides align to TRBD1. Germline V gene data show CDR1 as DFQATT and CDR2 as SNEGSKA (reference sequence). V shed 3 bases, J shed 11 bases, and the junction held 2 bases outside the gene matches. The CDR3 extends over 10 amino acids. This chain's CDR3 is CSARGDRAFF. For the CDR3, the DNA is TGCAGTGCTAGGGGGGACAGGGCTTTCTTT.

The rearrangement uses TRBV10-1 and TRBJ1-1, with D uncertain. CDR1 is WNHNN, CDR2 SYGVQD, per germline (reference sequence). V dropped 4 bases and J dropped 2 bases, with 11 bases sitting between them. This CDR3 has 14 amino acids. In DNA, the CDR3 is TGCGCCAGCAGTGTGTACGCGGACAACACTGAAGCTTTCTTT. This sequence encodes CASSVYADNTEAFF.

This clonotype was seen at least ten times. The chain couples TRBV11-3 to TRBJ2-7, with D maybe TRBD1 (6 bases). V dropped 0 bases and J dropped 3 bases, with 15 bases sitting between them. Germline values: CDR1 SGHNT, CDR2 YENEEA. This CDR3 spans 16 amino acids. The CDR3 DNA reads as TGTGCCAGCAGCTTAGATCGGACGACAGGACTCTACGAGCAGTACTTC. It translates to CASSLDRTTGLYEQYF.

This sequence joins TRBV2 and TRBJ2-2, with TRBD2 identical over 14 bases. Germline V CDR1 and CDR2: SNHLY, FYNNEI. J gave up 4 bases and V 6 bases, and 7 bases lay outside the gene matches. This CDR3 is 17 amino acids long. CDR3 DNA sequence: TGTGCCAGCAGACCCGGGACTAGCGGGAGAGGCACCGGGGAGCTGTTTTTT. It codes for CASRPGTSGRGTGELFF.

This clonotype was counted many times. CDR3 loop: CASSLDRANYGYTF. The CDR3 DNA sequence: TGTGCCAGCAGCTTGGACAGAGCTAACTATGGCTACACCTTC. The chain uses TRBV27 and TRBJ1-2; D perhaps matches TRBD1 (6 bases). The CDR3 is 14 amino acids. Trimming removed 6 bases at V and 0 bases at J, with 11 bases between. Germline-derived CDR1 and CDR2 are MNHEY and SMNVEV (reference sequence).

This clonotype turned up a few times. Just one base apart from a much larger clone, this may be a read error. The V and J genes are TRBV19 and TRBJ1-1, with D perhaps matching TRBD1 (6 bases). The CDR3 has 14 amino acids. V lost 1 base and J lost 10, with 16 bases in between. The germline V gene has CDR1 LNHDA and CDR2 SQIVND (reference sequence). CDR3 protein: CASSIGRGGRIAFF. CDR3 nucleotide sequence: TGTGCCAGTAGTATAGGTCGAGGGGGGCGCATAGCTTTCTTT.

This clonotype was picked up many times. The chain combines TRBV27 with TRBJ1-5; D is unclear. Trimming removed 4 bases from V and 3 bases from J, with 7 bases in between. The CDR3 totals 13 residues. Germline-derived CDR1 and CDR2 are MNHEY and SMNVEV (reference sequence). CDR3 in amino acids: CASSWTVNQPQHF. The CDR3 DNA follows: TGTGCCAGCAGTTGGACGGTCAATCAGCCCCAGCATTTT.

The chain couples TRBV7-2 to TRBJ1-2; no firm D call. Trimming pared 6 bases from V and 4 bases from J, leaving 9 bases between. The V gene's germline CDR1 is SGHTA and CDR2 FQGNSA. The CDR3 has 12 residues. CDR3: CASRAGGYGYTF. CDR3 in DNA: TGTGCCAGCAGAGCGGGAGGCTATGGCTACACCTTC.